The T cell receptor beta chain under discussion was sequenced for a study of read filtering for tumor transcriptome and immune sequencing. Study-level background: Whole-transcriptome libraries were prepared after DNase treatment. Per sample, TCR-region reads ranged about 3.5 to 11 million by IR-seq, roughly 75 to 1,400 by RNA-seq.

A remark on this clonotype: Its antigen is still unknown.

From roughly 390 ng of RNA, a library with molecular barcoded alpha/delta and beta/gamma adaptors was made. Each CDR3 protein is one row after TCRdb ran MiXCR on the reads. The sample data list approximately 75 distinct CDR3 sequences. Deletions cut 4 bases from V and 8 bases from J, with 15 bases between. CDR1 is SQVTM, CDR2 ANQGSEA, per germline. This CDR3 is 13 amino acids long. Study results and caveats: Compared with RNA-seq, IR-seq gave much higher clonotype depth and reliability. Approximately 82% of IR-seq clonotypes had one read, totaling 3% to 4.5% of reads; RNA-seq: 74.6% and 44.6%.

The TCR sequence derives from a donor aged 40 or older with multiple myeloma. This table probably holds off-target reads from a library built for another chain. Sequencing was done on a sample of a population of CD138-negative cells sorted from bone marrow. J is TRBJ2-1 and V is TRBV29-1; weak D call: TRBD1 (5 bases). CDR3 coding DNA: TGCAGCGTTGTTGGACACGTTTGGGATGAGCAGTTCTTC. Amino acid sequence: CSVVGHVWDEQFF.